Here is one TCR beta chain with its context. No antigen is known for it. Trimming removed 3 bases at V and 3 bases at J, with 14 bases between. CDR1 MDHEN and CDR2 SYDVKM come from the germline V gene. The CDR3 is 15 amino acids. The sample is drawn from a study of shared clonotypes between healthy human individuals. Evenly divided among several immunoSEQ plates was the genomic DNA of each subset. Replicate PCRs for sorted subsets used 200 ng DNA; this equaled tens of thousands of T cell genomes. Only in-frame clones appear in the TCRdb table, and some are missing; sequencing was by immunoSEQ multiplex PCR. The sample includes approximately 2.3 million clones, approximately 93% of them seen just once. Study-wide points: It was the non-shared clonotypes that had lower generation probabilities than clonotypes shared by all four donors.

The material sequenced was naive CD4+ T cells from PBMCs. Subset in this sample: CD45RA+ positively selected. The sequence derives from a man aged 18-30 years in good health. Some clones in this sample may be carry-over from other donors' samples. This sequence joins TRBV28 and TRBJ2-5, with D tentatively TRBD1 (5 bases). CDR3 region: CASSFVQGRKETQYF. The CDR3 DNA follows: TGTGCCAGCAGTTTCGTCCAGGGCCGGAAAGAGACCCAGTACTTC.